A selection of T cell receptor beta chains follows, all from one sample in a study of CD8 T cells in Susac syndrome. TCRdb processed the immunoSEQ multiplex PCR reads anew with MiXCR; each CDR3 protein has one entry. The data hold over 150,000 distinct CDR3 sequences, with just under 95% observed a single time. Sequenced material: CD4+ T cells from PBMCs. The receptors shown here come from a human donor with Susac syndrome. Both conserved end residues are part of each CDR3. Fields, in order: CDR3 DNA, CDR3 protein, V gene, D gene, J gene, clone size. A D gene is named only where the DNA matches it firmly. The listing skips clone size in some rows; elsewhere it reads once, few, many or a size class.

CDR3nt: TGTGCCAGCAGCCAAGGGGTAACGCAGTATTTT
CDR3aa: CASSQGVTQYF
v_gene: TRBV3-1
d_gene: NA
j_gene: TRBJ2-3
abundance: NA

CDR3nt: TGCAGCGTTGTGCCCCCATCCTACAATGAGCAGTTCTTC
CDR3aa: CSVVPPSYNEQFF
v_gene: TRBV29-1
d_gene: NA
j_gene: TRBJ2-1
abundance: NA

CDR3nt: TGTGCCAGCAGTTTGGGACTAGCAGATACGCAGTATTTT
CDR3aa: CASSLGLADTQYF
v_gene: TRBV27
d_gene: TRBD2
j_gene: TRBJ2-3
abundance: NA

CDR3nt: TGTGCCAGCAGCTTAATGAACACTGAAGCTTTCTTT
CDR3aa: CASSLMNTEAFF
v_gene: TRBV7-2
d_gene: NA
j_gene: TRBJ1-1
abundance: NA

CDR3nt: TGCGCCAGCAGCTTGGACGGTGTAGAAGGCACAGATACGCAGTATTTT
CDR3aa: CASSLDGVEGTDTQYF
v_gene: TRBV5-1
d_gene: NA
j_gene: TRBJ2-3
abundance: NA

CDR3nt: TGTGCCAGTAGGAAAGCTCAAGGAAGGGAAAAACTGTTTTTT
CDR3aa: CASRKAQGREKLFF
v_gene: TRBV19
d_gene: NA
j_gene: TRBJ1-4
abundance: once

CDR3nt: TGTGCCAGTAGTCAACAGGGGACATACACTGAAGCTTTCTTT
CDR3aa: CASSQQGTYTEAFF
v_gene: TRBV19
d_gene: TRBD1
j_gene: TRBJ1-1
abundance: once

CDR3nt: TGCAGTGCTAGATCCTCGACCGGTACAGATACGCAGTATTTT
CDR3aa: CSARSSTGTDTQYF
v_gene: TRBV20-1
d_gene: NA
j_gene: TRBJ2-3
abundance: NA

CDR3nt: TGTGCCAGCAGTTTGAACCAGGGTTACGAGCAGTACTTC
CDR3aa: CASSLNQGYEQYF
v_gene: TRBV27
d_gene: NA
j_gene: TRBJ2-7
abundance: NA

CDR3nt: TGTGCCAGCAGTCGCGGGAGCCCCAACACCGGGGAGCTGTTTTTT
CDR3aa: CASSRGSPNTGELFF
v_gene: TRBV6-5
d_gene: TRBD2
j_gene: TRBJ2-2
abundance: NA

CDR3nt: TGTGCCAGCAGCTTGACTAGCGGGGGGGCGGGATACATTCAGTACTTC
CDR3aa: CASSLTSGGAGYIQYF
v_gene: TRBV7-2
d_gene: TRBD2
j_gene: TRBJ2-4
abundance: NA

CDR3nt: TGTGCCACCAGCAGAGATCTCGCTAGCGGGAGTAAACAGTTCTTC
CDR3aa: CATSRDLASGSKQFF
v_gene: TRBV15
d_gene: TRBD2
j_gene: TRBJ2-1
abundance: NA